This TCR beta chain was observed in a study of cytotoxic CD8 clonotypes in ibrutinib-treated CLL. Study at large: The authors obtained response samples at a median of about 11 months of treatment, range 6 to 36. Average yields of approximately 260,000 productive templates and around 100,000 productive rearrangements characterized the samples. Study results and caveats: Shared public clonotypes were rare, and on treatment they either got smaller or stayed the same.

Notes on this clone: Its specificity is not known.

Assay used: immunoSEQ multiplex PCR; TCRdb lists only in-frame clones, some missing. This table has fewer than 400,000 clones, roughly 67% appearing once. With 5 bases removed from V and 4 bases from J, the gap between germline ends came to 19 bases. This CDR3 contains 16 residues. Germline-derived CDR1 and CDR2 are MNHNY and SVGAGI (reference sequence). This specimen consisted of PBMCs, obtained after 36 months of ibrutinib treatment. The receptor was isolated from a human donor with chronic lymphocytic leukemia. This chain links TRBV6-6 with TRBJ2-3; D is uncertain. The CDR3 nucleotides are TGTGCCAGCAGTCACCGCCGAGATGGCATAGCAGATACGCAGTATTTT. Protein product: CASSHRRDGIADTQYF.